These 25 T cell receptor beta chains originate from one sample sequenced in a study of T cells after yellow fever vaccination. TCRdb fed the 5' RACE reads into MiXCR, producing one record per CDR3 protein. The sample has 200,000 or so distinct CDR3 sequences, around 6.7% seen once. The material was CD4+ T cells sorted from PBMCs, obtained on the day of the yellow fever booster vaccination. These receptors were obtained from a man under 40 who received the YFV17D yellow fever vaccine.

This chain uses TRBV6-2 or TRBV6-3 with TRBJ2-3, with a weak D call TRBD1 (5 bases). The germline V gene has CDR1 MNHEY and CDR2 SVGEGT. CDR3 length equals 14 residues. The germline V and J ends were trimmed by 6 bases and 2 bases, with 12 bases remaining between them. CDR3 sequence reads: CASSYPGFTDTQYF. Written as DNA, the CDR3 is TGTGCCAGCAGCTACCCAGGGTTCACAGATACGCAGTATTTT.

The chain recombines TRBV24-1 with TRBJ2-1; TRBD1 matches at 8 bases. Germline V gene sequence: CDR1 KGHDR, CDR2 SFDVKD. The CDR3 is 15 amino acids. The trim removed 2 bases at V and 7 bases at J, leaving 6 bases unmatched. The CDR3 DNA sequence: TGTGCCACCAGTGATTCGGGACAGGAGGTTAATGAGCAGTTCTTC. It is translated as CATSDSGQEVNEQFF.

This chain links TRBV9 with TRBJ1-2; the D gene is possibly TRBD1 (5 bases). The germline V and J ends were trimmed by 0 bases and 4 bases, with 13 bases remaining between them. CDR1 is SGDLS and CDR2 is YYNGEE in the germline V gene. The CDR3 runs to 15 residues. Written as DNA, the CDR3 is TGTGCCAGCAGCGTAGCGGGGGATAGAGGCTATGGCTACACCTTC. Translating gives CASSVAGDRGYGYTF. The complete variable domain, with remaining parts taken from reference TRBV9 and TRBJ1-2, reads DSGVTQTPKHLITATGQRVTLRCSPRSGDLSVYWYQQSLDQGLQFLIQYYNGEERAKGNILERFSAQQFPDLHSELNLSSLELGDSALYFCASSVAGDRGYGYTFGSGTRLTVV.

This clonotype has a count of ten or more. The V gene is TRBV6-5, the J gene TRBJ2-3; D gene ambiguous. The CDR3 sequence is 17 residues long. Germline V lookup: CDR1 MNHEY, CDR2 SVGAGI. The ends were cut back, 4 bases at V and 4 bases at J, with 21 bases in the middle. CDR3 region: CASSSRVTEFKPDTQYF. The DNA of the CDR3 is TGTGCCAGCAGTTCTCGAGTGACCGAATTCAAGCCAGATACGCAGTATTTT.

This clonotype showed up many times. This rearrangement joins TRBV9 to TRBJ2-1; 7 nucleotides line up with TRBD1. The CDR3 runs 16 residues. Germline V CDR1 and CDR2: SGDLS, YYNGEE. The V and J ends lost 3 bases and 4 bases, in that order; junction bases with no gene match: 10. The CDR3 DNA follows: TGTGCCAGCAGCGCAAGGGACAGCCTAAGATACAATGAGCAGTTCTTC. The encoded protein is CASSARDSLRYNEQFF. Complete variable domain (other parts from reference TRBV9 and TRBJ2-1): DSGVTQTPKHLITATGQRVTLRCSPRSGDLSVYWYQQSLDQGLQFLIQYYNGEERAKGNILERFSAQQFPDLHSELNLSSLELGDSALYFCASSARDSLRYNEQFFGPGTRLTVL.

This clonotype was found a few times. V gene TRBV6-1 combines with J gene TRBJ2-7; no clear D gene. The CDR3 spans 14 residues. CDR1 MNHNS and CDR2 SASEGT come from the germline V gene. Trimming left V 6 bases short and J 2 bases short, with 14 bases between. The CDR3, as DNA: TGTGCCAGCAGCCCCCGGGCGGACGCCTACGAGCAGTACTTC. Encoded protein: CASSPRADAYEQYF.

This clonotype occurred a few times. The chain links TRBV28 to TRBJ2-1; 9 nucleotides match TRBD2. The CDR3 covers 15 residues. Germline CDR1 reads MDHEN; CDR2 reads SYDVKM. The J segment lost 3 bases and the V segment lost 3 bases, leaving 3 bases of the junction unmatched. The CDR3 protein is CASSFLAGSYNEQFF. Written as DNA, the CDR3 is TGTGCCAGCAGTTTCCTAGCGGGAAGCTACAATGAGCAGTTCTTC.

This clonotype was found a few times. The V gene is TRBV3-1, the J gene TRBJ1-1; D remains ambiguous. Germline V lookup: CDR1 LGHDT, CDR2 YNNKEL (reference sequence). Trimming removed 3 bases from V and 4 bases from J, with 12 bases in between. The CDR3 totals 14 residues. The CDR3 nucleotides are TGTGCCAGCAGCCAGCGCGGAGGGAGCACTGAAGCTTTCTTT. Its translation: CASSQRGGSTEAFF.

The J gene is TRBJ1-2, the V gene TRBV5-5; 7 bases map to TRBD1. Looked up from germline, CDR1 is SGHKS and CDR2 is YYEKEE (reference sequence). The trim removed 4 bases at V and 5 bases at J, leaving 14 bases unmatched. There are 16 residues in the CDR3. The CDR3 spells CASSLAGQPGIYGYTF. CDR3 nucleotides: TGTGCCAGCAGCCTCGCGGGACAGCCTGGTATTTATGGCTACACCTTC.

The chain has TRBV29-1 and TRBJ2-4; D may be TRBD1 (6 bases). Trimming cost V 4 bases and J 0 bases, with 13 bases left between them. The CDR3 loop spans 15 amino acids. Per germline, CDR1 SQVTM and CDR2 ANQGSEA. Here the CDR3 reads CSVGGWTEAKNIQYF. The CDR3 coding sequence is TGCAGCGTTGGGGGCTGGACAGAAGCCAAAAACATTCAGTACTTC. The full variable domain, with the rest looked up from reference TRBV29-1 and TRBJ2-4, is SAVISQKPSRDICQRGTSLTIQCQVDSQVTMMFWYRQQPGQSLTLIATANQGSEATYESGFVIDKFPISRPNLTFSTLTVSNMSPEDSSIYLCSVGGWTEAKNIQYFGAGTRLSVL.

CDR3 loop: CSARDFGSQETQYF. As DNA, the CDR3 is TGCAGTGCTAGAGATTTTGGCTCCCAAGAGACCCAGTACTTC. This chain connects TRBV20-1 to TRBJ2-5; D is ambiguous. Germline loops: CDR1 DFQATT, CDR2 SNEGSKA (reference sequence). Trimming pared 0 bases from V and 1 base from J, leaving 9 bases between. The CDR3 contains 14 residues.

This clonotype has just a few counts. The CDR3 loop is CASSQVPVWSGANVLTF. In nucleotides, the CDR3 is TGCGCCAGCAGCCAAGTTCCGGTATGGTCTGGGGCCAACGTCCTGACTTTC. The chain is built from TRBV4-3 and TRBJ2-6, with no clear D. Germline V gene lookup returns CDR1 LGHNA and CDR2 YSLEER. The CDR3 totals 17 residues. V was trimmed by 1 base and J by 1 base, leaving 11 bases between them.

V usage is TRBV7-2 and J usage is TRBJ2-4, with D uncertain. The V gene's germline CDR1 is SGHTA and CDR2 FQGNSA. With 7 bases removed from V and 5 bases from J, the gap between germline ends came to 18 bases. This CDR3 is built from 15 residues. The CDR3 sequence is CASTQTSTRQNIQYF. The CDR3 DNA is TGTGCCAGCACCCAGACGTCCACTCGCCAAAACATTCAGTACTTC. The complete variable domain, with remaining parts taken from reference TRBV7-2 and TRBJ2-4, reads GAGVSQSPSNKVTEKGKDVELRCDPISGHTALYWYRQSLGQGLEFLIYFQGNSAPDKSGLPSDRFSAERTGGSVSTLTIQRTQQEDSAVYLCASTQTSTRQNIQYFGAGTRLSVL.

This clonotype turned up a few times. The chain is built from TRBV20-1 and TRBJ2-5; no clear D gene. V lost 6 bases and J 5 bases, leaving 10 bases between the germline ends. The CDR3 runs to 11 residues. CDR1 DFQATT and CDR2 SNEGSKA come from the germline V gene (reference sequence). The CDR3 nucleotides read TGCAGTGCCTCTCAAAGGGAGACCCAGTACTTC. It specifies CSASQRETQYF.

The rearrangement joins TRBV6-2 or TRBV6-3 to TRBJ2-4; D not resolved. The CDR3 runs 14 residues. V lost 2 bases, J lost 4 bases, and 9 bases lay in between. From germline, CDR1 is MNHEY and CDR2 SVGEGT. The CDR3 sequence is CASSYKGWKNIQYF. Written as DNA, the CDR3 is TGTGCCAGCAGTTACAAGGGATGGAAAAACATTCAGTACTTC.

This chain joins TRBV5-5 and TRBJ2-1, with a tentative D call TRBD2 (6 bases). The CDR3 covers 14 residues. The germline gives CDR1 SGHKS, CDR2 YYEKEE (reference sequence). The V and J ends lost 0 bases and 2 bases respectively, with 6 bases between them. The CDR3 sequence is CASSLGEAYNEQFF. CDR3 nucleotide sequence: TGTGCCAGCAGCTTGGGGGAGGCCTACAATGAGCAGTTCTTC.

This clonotype was found a few times. V usage is TRBV6-2 or TRBV6-3 and J usage is TRBJ2-1; 7 positions agree with TRBD2. CDR1 and CDR2 from the germline V gene are MNHEY and SVGEGT. CDR3 length equals 13 residues. The junction had 6 bases not matched to a gene; V was cut back by 8 bases and J by 5 bases. CDR3 in DNA: TGTGCCAGCTTATATAGCGGGCACAATGAGCAGTTCTTC. It specifies CASLYSGHNEQFF.

The chain uses TRBV18 and TRBJ2-2, with D perhaps matching TRBD1 (6 bases). Trimming removed 2 bases at V and 1 base at J, with 14 bases between. Germline V CDR1 and CDR2: KGHSH, LQKENI. The CDR3 covers 17 residues. The CDR3 loop is CASSPSLTGLNTGELFF. In DNA form, the CDR3 reads TGTGCCAGCTCACCATCTCTAACAGGGTTGAACACCGGGGAGCTGTTTTTT.

This clonotype was observed at least ten times. CDR3 nucleotides: TGCGCCAGCAGCGAGGAAGGGACAGTGGAGTTCTTC. Translation: CASSEEGTVEFF. This chain connects TRBV5-1 to TRBJ2-1, with TRBD1 matching over 7 bases. V shed 4 bases and J 14 bases; nucleotides not matched to a gene: 9. This CDR3 contains 12 residues. Germline CDR1 reads SGHRS; CDR2 reads YFSETQ.

This clonotype has ten or more counts. The rearrangement links TRBV7-2 to TRBJ1-3; D might be TRBD1 (6 bases). This CDR3 has 16 amino acids. Germline V CDR1 and CDR2: SGHTA, FQGNSA. V lost 3 bases and J 0 bases, leaving 12 bases between the germline ends. DNA for the CDR3: TGTGCCAGCAGCTTGTGGACAGCGTCCTCTGGAAACACCATATATTTT. Its protein is CASSLWTASSGNTIYF.

The chain has TRBV7-9 and TRBJ2-7; TRBD1 agrees at 9 bases. The CDR3 spans 15 residues. Looked up from germline, CDR1 is SEHNR and CDR2 is FQNEAQ (reference sequence). V was clipped by 5 bases and J by 5 bases; unmatched bases: 10. The CDR3, as DNA: TGTGCCAGCAGCGTGACGACAGGGGGTGTCAACGAGCAGTACTTC. As protein: CASSVTTGGVNEQYF. Variable domain in full (rest from reference TRBV7-9 and TRBJ2-7): DTGVSQNPRHKITKRGQNVTFRCDPISEHNRLYWYRQTLGQGPEFLTYFQNEAQLEKSRLLSDRFSAERPKGSFSTLEIQRTEQGDSAMYLCASSVTTGGVNEQYFGPGTRLTVT.

This clonotype was recorded at least ten times. The DNA for the CDR3 is TGCGCCAGCATTTTTAGCGGGAGGGCCAAGGGAGCGCAGTATTTT. This translates into CASIFSGRAKGAQYF. The rearrangement joins TRBV10-2 to TRBJ2-3; 11 bases line up with TRBD2. The CDR3 has 15 residues. The J segment lost 10 bases and the V segment lost 7 bases, leaving 13 bases of the junction unmatched. Germline V lookup: CDR1 WSHSY, CDR2 SAAADI.

This chain joins TRBV12-3 or TRBV12-4 and TRBJ2-2; unclear D gene. This CDR3 is built from 12 residues. V lost 7 bases to trimming and J lost 3 bases, with 6 bases between them. In nucleotides, the CDR3 is TGTGCCAGCAATGGGGACACCGGGGAGCTGTTTTTT. This translates into CASNGDTGELFF.

This clonotype came up a few times. J is TRBJ2-7 and V is TRBV20-1, with TRBD2 matching over 8 bases. J lost 1 base, V lost 4 bases, and 9 bases had no gene match. The CDR3 covers 15 residues. Germline loops: CDR1 DFQATT, CDR2 SNEGSKA (reference sequence). CDR3 amino acids: CSAIDSGRDSYEQYF. CDR3 nucleotides: TGCAGTGCTATAGACAGCGGGAGAGATTCCTACGAGCAGTACTTC.

This clonotype was picked up many times. The rearrangement joins TRBV11-2 to TRBJ2-6, with a possible D match to TRBD1 (6 bases). Germline V gene lookup returns CDR1 SGHAT and CDR2 FQNNGV. The CDR3 spans 18 residues. V was trimmed by 7 bases and J by 0 bases, leaving 19 bases between them. The CDR3 loop reads CASKKFRDTNSGANVLTF. For the CDR3, the DNA is TGTGCCAGCAAAAAATTCCGGGACACGAACTCTGGGGCCAACGTCCTGACTTTC. Full variable domain (missing parts from reference TRBV11-2 and TRBJ2-6): EAGVAQSPRYKIIEKRQSVAFWCNPISGHATLYWYQQILGQGPKLLIQFQNNGVVDDSQLPKDRFSAERLKGVDSTLKIQPAKLEDSAVYLCASKKFRDTNSGANVLTFGAGSRLTVL.